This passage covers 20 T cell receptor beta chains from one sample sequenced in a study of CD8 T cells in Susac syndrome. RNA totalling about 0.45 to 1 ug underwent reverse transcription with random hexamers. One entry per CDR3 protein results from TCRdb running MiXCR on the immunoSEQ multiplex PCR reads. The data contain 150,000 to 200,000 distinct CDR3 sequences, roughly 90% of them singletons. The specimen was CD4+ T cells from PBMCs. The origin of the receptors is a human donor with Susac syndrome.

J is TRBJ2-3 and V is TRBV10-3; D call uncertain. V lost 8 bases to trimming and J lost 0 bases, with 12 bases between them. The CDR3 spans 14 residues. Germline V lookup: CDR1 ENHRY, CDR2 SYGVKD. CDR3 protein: CAIASGTSTDTQYF. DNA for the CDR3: TGTGCCATCGCCTCAGGAACTAGCACAGATACGCAGTATTTT.

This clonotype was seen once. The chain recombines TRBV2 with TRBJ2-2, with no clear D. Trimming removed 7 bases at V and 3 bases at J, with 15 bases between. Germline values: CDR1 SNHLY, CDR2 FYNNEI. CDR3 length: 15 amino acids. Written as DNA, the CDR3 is TGTGCCAGCACCGGAAGAGCTGCACACACCGGGGAGCTGTTTTTT. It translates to CASTGRAAHTGELFF.

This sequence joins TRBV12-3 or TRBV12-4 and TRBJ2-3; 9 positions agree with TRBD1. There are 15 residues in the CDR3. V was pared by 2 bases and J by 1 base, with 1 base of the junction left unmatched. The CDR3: CASSLRTGGTDTQYF. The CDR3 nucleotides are TGTGCCAGCAGTTTACGGACAGGGGGCACAGATACGCAGTATTTT.

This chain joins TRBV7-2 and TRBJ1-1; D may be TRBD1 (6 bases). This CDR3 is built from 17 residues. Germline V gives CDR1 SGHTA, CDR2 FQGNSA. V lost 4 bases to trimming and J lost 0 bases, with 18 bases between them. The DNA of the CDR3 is TGTGCCAGCAGCTCACGGGACACCCACTTCATGAACACTGAAGCTTTCTTT. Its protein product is CASSSRDTHFMNTEAFF. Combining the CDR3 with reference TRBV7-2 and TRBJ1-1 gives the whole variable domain GAGVSQSPSNKVTEKGKDVELRCDPISGHTALYWYRQSLGQGLEFLIYFQGNSAPDKSGLPSDRFSAERTGGSVSTLTIQRTQQEDSAVYLCASSSRDTHFMNTEAFFGQGTRLTVV.

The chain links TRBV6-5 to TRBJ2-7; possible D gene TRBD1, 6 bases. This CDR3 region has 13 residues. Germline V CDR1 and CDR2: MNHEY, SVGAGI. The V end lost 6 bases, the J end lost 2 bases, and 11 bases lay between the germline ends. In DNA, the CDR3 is TGTGCCAGCAGCCGCCCAGGGGCCTACGAGCAGTACTTC. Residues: CASSRPGAYEQYF.

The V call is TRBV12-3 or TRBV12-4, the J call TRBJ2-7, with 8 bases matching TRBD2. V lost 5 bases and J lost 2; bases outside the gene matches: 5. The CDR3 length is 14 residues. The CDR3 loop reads CASSTIAGPYEQYF. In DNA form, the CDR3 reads TGTGCCAGCAGTACCATAGCGGGGCCCTACGAGCAGTACTTC.

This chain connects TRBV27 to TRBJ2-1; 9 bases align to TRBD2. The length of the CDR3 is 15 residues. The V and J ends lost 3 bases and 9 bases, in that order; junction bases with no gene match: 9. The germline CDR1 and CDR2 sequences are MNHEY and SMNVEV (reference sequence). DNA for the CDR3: TGTGCCAGCAGTTTCACCGGGACTAGCAGCGGTGAGCAGTTCTTC. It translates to CASSFTGTSSGEQFF.

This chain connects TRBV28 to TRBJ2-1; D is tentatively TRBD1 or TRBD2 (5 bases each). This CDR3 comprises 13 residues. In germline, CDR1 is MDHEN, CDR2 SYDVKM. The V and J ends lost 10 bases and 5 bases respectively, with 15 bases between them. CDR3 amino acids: CATSGPPDNEQFF. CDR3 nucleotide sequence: TGTGCCACCTCGGGACCCCCGGACAATGAGCAGTTCTTC. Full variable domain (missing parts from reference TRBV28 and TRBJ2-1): DVKVTQSSRYLVKRTGEKVFLECVQDMDHENMFWYRQDPGLGLRLIYFSYDVKMKEKGDIPEGYSVSREKKERFSLILESASTNQTSMYLCATSGPPDNEQFFGPGTRLTVL.

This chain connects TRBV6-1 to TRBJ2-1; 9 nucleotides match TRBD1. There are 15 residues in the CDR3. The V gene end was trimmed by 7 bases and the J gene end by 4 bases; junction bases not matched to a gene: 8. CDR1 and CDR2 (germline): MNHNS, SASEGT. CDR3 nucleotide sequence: TGTGCCAGCATTAAAGACAGGGGGGGTTACAATGAGCAGTTCTTC. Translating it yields CASIKDRGGYNEQFF.

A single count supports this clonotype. The CDR3: CASRSQGNNSPLHF. Written as DNA, the CDR3 is TGTGCCAGCAGATCCCAGGGGAATAATTCACCCCTCCACTTT. V is TRBV6-5 and J is TRBJ1-6; possibly TRBD1 for D (6 bases). CDR1 and CDR2 from the germline V gene are MNHEY and SVGAGI. V lost 6 bases to trimming and J lost 5 bases, with 11 bases between them. CDR3 size: 14 residues.

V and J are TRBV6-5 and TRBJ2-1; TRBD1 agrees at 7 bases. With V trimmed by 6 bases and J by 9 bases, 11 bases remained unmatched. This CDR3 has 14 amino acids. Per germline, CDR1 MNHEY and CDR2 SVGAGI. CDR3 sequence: CASRSGQVPAEQFF. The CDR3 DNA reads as TGTGCCAGCAGGTCCGGACAGGTCCCCGCTGAGCAGTTCTTC.

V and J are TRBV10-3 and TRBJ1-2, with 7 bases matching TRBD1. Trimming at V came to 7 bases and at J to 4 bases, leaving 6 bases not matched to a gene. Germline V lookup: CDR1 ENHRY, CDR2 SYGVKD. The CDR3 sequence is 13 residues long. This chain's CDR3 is CAITPGQSYGYTF. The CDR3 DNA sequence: TGTGCCATCACCCCGGGACAGAGCTATGGCTACACCTTC.

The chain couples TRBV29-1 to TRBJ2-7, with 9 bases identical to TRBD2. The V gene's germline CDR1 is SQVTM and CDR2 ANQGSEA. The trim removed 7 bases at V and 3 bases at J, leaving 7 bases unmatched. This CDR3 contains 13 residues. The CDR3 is CSGGREGGYEQYF. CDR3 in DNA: TGCAGCGGGGGGCGGGAGGGCGGCTACGAGCAGTACTTC.

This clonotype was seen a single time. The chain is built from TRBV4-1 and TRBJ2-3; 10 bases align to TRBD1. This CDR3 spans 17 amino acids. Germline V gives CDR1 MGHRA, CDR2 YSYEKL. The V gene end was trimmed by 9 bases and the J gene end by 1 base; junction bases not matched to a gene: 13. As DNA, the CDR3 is TGCGCCAGTTCGCCGGACAGGGGGTCCCCCCGCACAGATACGCAGTATTTT. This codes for CASSPDRGSPRTDTQYF.

The CDR3 region has the DNA TGTGCCAGCAGTTACGCCCCAGCCGGGCGGAGTTCCTACGAGCAGTACTTC. As protein: CASSYAPAGRSSYEQYF. The J gene is TRBJ2-7, the V gene TRBV6-5; the D is unclear. CDR3 length equals 17 residues. Trimming removed 2 bases at V and 1 base at J, with 18 bases between. CDR1 MNHEY and CDR2 SVGAGI come from the germline V gene.

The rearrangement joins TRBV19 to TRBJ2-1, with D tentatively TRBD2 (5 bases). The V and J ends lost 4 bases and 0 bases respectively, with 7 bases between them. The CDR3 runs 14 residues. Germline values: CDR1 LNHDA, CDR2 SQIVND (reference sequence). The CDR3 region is CASSNGDSYNEQFF. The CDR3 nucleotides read TGTGCCAGTAGTAACGGGGACTCCTACAATGAGCAGTTCTTC.

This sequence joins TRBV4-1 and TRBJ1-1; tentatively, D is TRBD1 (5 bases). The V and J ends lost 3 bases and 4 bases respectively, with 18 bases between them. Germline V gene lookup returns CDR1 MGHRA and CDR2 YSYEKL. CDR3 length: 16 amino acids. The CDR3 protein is CASSQGRGPSRTEAFF. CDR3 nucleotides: TGCGCCAGCAGCCAGGGGCGGGGTCCGAGTCGCACTGAAGCTTTCTTT.

The CDR3 loop reads CASRTGVENSPLHF. The CDR3 region has the DNA TGTGCCAGCAGGACAGGGGTCGAGAATTCACCCCTCCACTTT. The J gene is TRBJ1-6, the V gene TRBV6-1; 8 bases agree with TRBD1. V dropped 6 bases and J dropped 7; count of bases not matched to a gene: 5. CDR1 MNHNS and CDR2 SASEGT come from the germline V gene. The CDR3 has 14 amino acids.

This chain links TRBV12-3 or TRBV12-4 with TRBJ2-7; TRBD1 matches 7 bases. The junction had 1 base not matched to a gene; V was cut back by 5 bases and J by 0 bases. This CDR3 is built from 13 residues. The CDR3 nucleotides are TGTGCCAGCAGTCGGGACAGCTCCTACGAGCAGTACTTC. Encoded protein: CASSRDSSYEQYF.

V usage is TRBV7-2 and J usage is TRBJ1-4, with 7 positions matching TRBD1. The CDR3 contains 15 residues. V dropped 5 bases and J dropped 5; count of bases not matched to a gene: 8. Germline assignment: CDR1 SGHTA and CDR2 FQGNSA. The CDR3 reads CASSVSDRPNEKLFF. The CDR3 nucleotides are TGTGCCAGCAGCGTATCGGACAGGCCAAATGAAAAACTGTTTTTT.